This is a list of T cell receptor beta chains from one sample in a study of blood T cells in healthy people across ages. From the 5' RACE reads, TCRdb called clonotypes with MiXCR, one entry per CDR3 protein. The table lists fewer than 2 million distinct CDR3 sequences, about 39% of them singletons. Sequencing input: blood. The receptors originated from a human donor in good health. The CDR3 runs from the conserved cysteine through the conserved F or W. A D gene is named only where the DNA matches it firmly. The size of a clone is reported for some rows only, either as once, few or many, or as a class for expanded clones.

CDR3 length	D gene	V gene	clone size	J gene	CDR3 DNA	CDR3 protein
16	TRBD2	TRBV5-6	.	TRBJ2-1	TGTGCCAGCAGCCCTATTAGCGGGGGGCCAGACAATGAGCAGTTCTTC	CASSPISGGPDNEQFF
15	.	TRBV7-3	.	TRBJ2-1	TGTGCCAGCAGCCGGTTCGGGGACGCATACAATGAGCAGTTCTTC	CASSRFGDAYNEQFF
15	.	TRBV20-1	few	TRBJ1-2	TGCAGTGCTAGAGACATTGCAGCCTTTAGCTATGGCTACACCTTC	CSARDIAAFSYGYTF
16	.	TRBV10-3	.	TRBJ2-1	TGTGCCATCAGTGCCGACACAGGGAGAGGCTACAATGAGCAGTTCTTC	CAISADTGRGYNEQFF
13	.	TRBV7-9	.	TRBJ2-1	TGTGCCAGCAGCTACAGGGAAGTCAATGAGCAGTTCTTC	CASSYREVNEQFF
15	.	TRBV29-1	.	TRBJ1-2	TGCAGCGTTGAAAGTCAGGTGGGGGTAGGAGATGGCTACACCTTC	CSVESQVGVGDGYTF
16	.	TRBV4-1	.	TRBJ2-3	TGCGCCAGCAGCCGTTCGGGACCTAGACTGGAAGATACGCAGTATTTT	CASSRSGPRLEDTQYF
16	.	TRBV4-3	.	TRBJ2-7	TGCGCCAGCAGCCAAGAAAGGGGGTTCTTACGCTACGAGCAGTACTTC	CASSQERGFLRYEQYF
14	TRBD1	TRBV6-5	.	TRBJ2-7	TGTGCCAGCAGTTCCGTGACAGGGGCCTACGAGCAGTACTTC	CASSSVTGAYEQYF
14	.	TRBV29-1	.	TRBJ2-7	TGCAGCGTTGAAGAGGGGGGCGAGTTGAGTGCGCAGTACTTC	CSVEEGGELSAQYF
15	.	TRBV4-1	few	TRBJ2-1	TGCGCCAGCAGCCAAGACAGGCCCTCCTACAATGAGCAGTTCTTC	CASSQDRPSYNEQFF
14	.	TRBV20-1	.	TRBJ2-3	TGCAGTGCTAGGATGGCCTCCTTCGCAGATACGCAGTATTTT	CSARMASFADTQYF
15	.	TRBV20-1	.	TRBJ2-1	TGCAGTGCTAGTCTATGGGGGCCCCCTTACAATGAGCAGTTCTTC	CSASLWGPPYNEQFF
14	.	TRBV7-2	many	TRBJ2-1	TGTGCCAGCAGCTTATCCTTCGTTAATAATGAGCAGTTCTTC	CASSLSFVNNEQFF
14	.	TRBV7-2	.	TRBJ1-2	TGTGCCAGCAGCCTCCCTTACAGGGAAGTTGGCTACACCTTC	CASSLPYREVGYTF
15	.	TRBV29-1	many	TRBJ2-6	TGCAGCGTTGAAGATCAAGGGTCTGGGGCCAACGTCCTGACTTTC	CSVEDQGSGANVLTF